The rows below give T cell receptor beta chains drawn from one sample of a study of blood T cell repertoires in COVID-19. Clones were read by immunoSEQ multiplex PCR, and TCRdb kept only the in-frame ones, dropping some. This table holds over 400,000 clones, 80% to 90% found once. The sample was peripheral blood. These receptors were collected from a human donor in a cohort sampled during active COVID-19. The CDR3 runs from the conserved cysteine through the conserved F or W. A D gene is named only where the DNA matches it firmly. Some rows have no size entry. The others give once, few or many, or a class for an expanded clone.

J	D	V	size	CDR3	DNA
TRBJ2-1	NA	TRBV19	NA	CASTGGPSYNEQFF	TGTGCCAGTACGGGCGGGCCTTCCTACAATGAGCAGTTCTTC
TRBJ2-6	NA	TRBV19	NA	CASSNDPNRAGANVLTF	TGTGCCAGTAGTAACGACCCCAACAGGGCTGGGGCCAACGTCCTGACTTTC
TRBJ2-7	NA	TRBV5-1	NA	CASSLDRSSYEQYF	TGCGCCAGCAGCTTGGACAGAAGCTCCTACGAGCAGTACTTC
TRBJ2-7	TRBD2	TRBV9	NA	CASSLGLAPSYEQYF	TGTGCCAGCAGCCTCGGACTAGCGCCCTCCTACGAGCAGTACTTC
TRBJ2-2	NA	TRBV18	NA	CASSPESSDLRGTGELFF	TGTGCCAGCTCACCAGAATCGTCTGACCTCCGGGGCACCGGGGAGCTGTTTTTT
TRBJ1-2	NA	TRBV6-5	once	CASRPPPFGGYTF	TGTGCCAGCAGGCCCCCCCCATTTGGCGGCTACACCTTC
TRBJ2-1	TRBD2	TRBV7-9	NA	CASSFPTSGRYNEQFF	TGTGCCAGCAGCTTCCCGACTAGCGGGAGATACAATGAGCAGTTCTTC
TRBJ1-2	TRBD1	TRBV27	once	CASSYSTQGASSYGYTF	TGTGCCAGCAGCTACTCTACCCAGGGGGCTTCAAGCTATGGCTACACCTTC
TRBJ2-3	TRBD1	TRBV24-1	NA	CATSDWTGQRTDTQYF	TGTGCCACCAGTGATTGGACGGGACAGAGGACAGATACGCAGTATTTT
TRBJ2-1	NA	TRBV3-1/TRBV3-2	NA	CASSLLVLDVNEQFF	TGTGCCAGCAGCCTTTTAGTTTTAGATGTAAATGAGCAGTTCTTC
TRBJ2-1	TRBD2	TRBV11-2	once	CASSALIAGVSEQFF	TGTGCCAGCAGCGCCTTAATAGCGGGAGTATCCGAGCAGTTCTTC
TRBJ2-4	TRBD2	TRBV5-1	once	CASSQTSGRVPNTQYF	TGCGCCAGCAGCCAGACTAGCGGGAGGGTCCCCAACACTCAGTACTTC
TRBJ2-1	TRBD2	TRBV7-9	NA	CASSSLAEVYNEQFF	TGTGCCAGCAGCTCTCTAGCGGAGGTCTACAATGAGCAGTTCTTC
TRBJ1-1	NA	TRBV21-1	NA	CASSKSLAFF	TGTGCCAGCAGCAAATCCTTGGCTTTCTTT
TRBJ1-6	NA	TRBV27	NA	CASRRDSNSPLHF	TGTGCCAGTCGCCGGGACTCTAATTCACCCCTCCACTTT
TRBJ2-7	TRBD2	TRBV4-2	NA	CASSQDLGTSGPSYEQYF	TGTGCCAGCAGCCAAGATCTTGGGACTAGCGGGCCTTCCTACGAGCAGTACTTC
TRBJ2-1	NA	TRBV5-1	NA	CASRLSRQSSSYNEQFF	TGCGCCAGCAGGTTATCTAGACAGTCGAGCTCCTACAATGAGCAGTTCTTC
TRBJ2-3	NA	TRBV11-2	few	CASSLAGTDTQYF	TGTGCCAGCAGCTTAGCGGGCACAGATACGCAGTATTTT